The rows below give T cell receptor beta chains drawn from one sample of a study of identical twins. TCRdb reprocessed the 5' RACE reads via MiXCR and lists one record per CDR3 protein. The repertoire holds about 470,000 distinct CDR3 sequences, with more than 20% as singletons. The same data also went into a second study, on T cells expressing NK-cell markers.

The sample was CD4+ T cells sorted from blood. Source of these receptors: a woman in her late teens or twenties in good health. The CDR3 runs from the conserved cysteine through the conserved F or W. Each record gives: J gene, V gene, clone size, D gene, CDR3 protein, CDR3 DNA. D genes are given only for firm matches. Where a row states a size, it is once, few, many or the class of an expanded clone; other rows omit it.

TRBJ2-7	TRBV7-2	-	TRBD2	CASSLLAGAYYEQYF	TGTGCCAGCAGCTTACTAGCGGGAGCCTACTACGAGCAGTACTTC
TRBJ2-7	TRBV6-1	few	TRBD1	CASRGTGERYEQYF	TGTGCCAGCAGGGGGACAGGGGAGAGATACGAGCAGTACTTC
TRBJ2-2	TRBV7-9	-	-	CASSRGAGTGELFF	TGTGCCAGCAGCCGGGGGGCCGGCACCGGGGAGCTGTTTTTT
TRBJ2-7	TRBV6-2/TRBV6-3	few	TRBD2	CASSHGLAGPWEQYF	TGTGCCAGCAGTCACGGACTAGCGGGACCGTGGGAGCAGTACTTC
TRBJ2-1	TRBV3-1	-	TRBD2	CASSLHSAGTSGRASVFNEQFF	TGTGCCAGCAGCCTCCACAGCGCCGGGACTAGCGGGAGGGCCTCAGTTTTCAATGAGCAGTTCTTC
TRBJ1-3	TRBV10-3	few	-	CAIRRDLGNTIYF	TGTGCCATCAGAAGGGACCTTGGAAACACCATATATTTT
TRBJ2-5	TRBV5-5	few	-	CASSLMAAQETQYF	TGTGCCAGCAGCTTGATGGCAGCACAAGAGACCCAGTACTTC
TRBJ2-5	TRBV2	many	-	CASSLYTETQYF	TGTGCCAGCAGTCTCTATACCGAGACCCAGTACTTC
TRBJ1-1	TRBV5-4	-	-	CASSSTRDGNTEAFF	TGTGCCAGCAGCTCTACCCGGGACGGGAACACTGAAGCTTTCTTT
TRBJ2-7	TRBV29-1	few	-	CSVLSGASYEQYF	TGCAGCGTTCTGTCAGGGGCCTCCTACGAGCAGTACTTC
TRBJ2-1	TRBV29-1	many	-	CSVDLPGGNEQFF	TGCAGCGTTGATCTTCCCGGGGGAAATGAGCAGTTCTTC
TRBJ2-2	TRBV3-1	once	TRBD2	CASSLRGRYTGELFF	TGTGCCAGCAGCCTGCGGGGGAGATACACCGGGGAGCTGTTTTTT
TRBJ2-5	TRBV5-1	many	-	CASSLKGGQETQYF	TGCGCCAGCAGCTTGAAAGGGGGGCAAGAGACCCAGTACTTC
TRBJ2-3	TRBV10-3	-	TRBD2	CAISTSNRDTQYF	TGTGCCATTTCGACTAGCAACCGTGATACGCAGTATTTT
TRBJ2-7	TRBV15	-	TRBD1	CATSSDRVSSYEQYF	TGTGCCACCAGCTCTGACAGGGTCAGTTCCTACGAGCAGTACTTC
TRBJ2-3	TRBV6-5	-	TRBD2	CASSYRPSGSGADTQYF	TGTGCCAGCAGTTACAGGCCTAGCGGCAGCGGGGCAGATACGCAGTATTTT
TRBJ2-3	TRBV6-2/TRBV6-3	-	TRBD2	CASSYPSGRALFTDTQYF	TGTGCCAGCAGTTACCCTAGCGGGAGGGCCTTGTTCACAGATACGCAGTATTTT
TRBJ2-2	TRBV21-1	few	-	CASSRCLADTTGELFF	TGTGCCAGCAGCAGGTGCCTAGCAGACACCACCGGGGAGCTGTTTTTT
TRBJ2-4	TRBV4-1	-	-	CASSQSVWDIQYF	TGCGCCAGCAGCCAATCCGTTTGGGACATTCAGTACTTC
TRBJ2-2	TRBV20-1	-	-	CSARGGTGELFF	TGCAGTGCTAGAGGGGGAACCGGGGAGCTGTTTTTT
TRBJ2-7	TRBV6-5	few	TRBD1	CASSYRDRGQEQYF	TGTGCCAGCAGTTACCGGGACAGGGGGCAGGAGCAGTACTTC
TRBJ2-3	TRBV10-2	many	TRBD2	CASSKRGGQDTQYF	TGCGCCAGCAGCAAGCGGGGGGGCCAAGATACGCAGTATTTT
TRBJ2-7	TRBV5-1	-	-	CASSARLDLDEQYF	TGCGCCAGCAGTGCCCGACTGGACTTAGACGAGCAGTACTTC
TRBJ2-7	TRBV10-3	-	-	CAITDGTSYEQYF	TGTGCCATCACCGACGGAACCTCCTACGAGCAGTACTTC
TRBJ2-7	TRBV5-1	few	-	CASSSLAASYEQYF	TGCGCCAGCAGCTCCTTAGCGGCCTCCTACGAGCAGTACTTC
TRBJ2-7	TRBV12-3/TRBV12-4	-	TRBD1	CASRRGQTTSYEQYF	TGTGCCAGCAGGAGGGGACAGACGACATCCTACGAGCAGTACTTC
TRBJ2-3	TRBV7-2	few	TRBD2	CASSPQRGGPDTQYF	TGTGCCAGCAGCCCACAGCGGGGGGGCCCGGATACGCAGTATTTT
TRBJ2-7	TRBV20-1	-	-	CSALDRLYSYEQYF	TGCAGTGCCCTGGACAGATTGTACTCCTACGAGCAGTACTTC
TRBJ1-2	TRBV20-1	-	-	CSAQIFQGSYTF	TGCAGTGCGCAGATTTTTCAGGGGAGCTACACCTTC